The entry that follows covers one TCR beta chain sequence. Sequenced by immunoSEQ multiplex PCR; TCRdb stores in-frame clones only, minus some. The sample shows around 31,000 clones, nearly 97% of them seen only once. This sample stems from a study of circulating and synovial CD4+ cells in juvenile arthritis. The CDR3 totals 13 residues. In germline, CDR1 is GTSNPN, CDR2 SVGIG (reference sequence). Trimming shortened V by 5 bases and J by 1 base, and 9 bases separated the two germline ends. Sequencing was performed on CD4+ T cells from blood. The TCR comes from a human donor with juvenile idiopathic arthritis. The J gene is TRBJ1-3, the V gene TRBV30; D possibly corresponds to TRBD1 (6 bases). CDR3 amino acids: CAWYRDSGNTIYF. The CDR3, as DNA: TGTGCCTGGTACAGGGATTCTGGAAACACCATATATTTT.